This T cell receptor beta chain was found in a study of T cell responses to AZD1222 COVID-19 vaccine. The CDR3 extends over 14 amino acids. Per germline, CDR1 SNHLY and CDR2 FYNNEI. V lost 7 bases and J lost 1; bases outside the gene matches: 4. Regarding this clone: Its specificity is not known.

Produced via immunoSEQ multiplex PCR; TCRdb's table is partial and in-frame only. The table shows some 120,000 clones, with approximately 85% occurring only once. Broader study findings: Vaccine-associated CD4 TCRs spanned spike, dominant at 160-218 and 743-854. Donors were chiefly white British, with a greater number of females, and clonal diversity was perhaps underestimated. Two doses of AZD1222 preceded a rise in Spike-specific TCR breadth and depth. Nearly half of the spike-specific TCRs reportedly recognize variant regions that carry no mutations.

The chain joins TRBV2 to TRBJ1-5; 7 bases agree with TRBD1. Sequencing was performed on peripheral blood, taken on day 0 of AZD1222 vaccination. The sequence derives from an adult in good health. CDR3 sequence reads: CASTPGQSNQPQHF. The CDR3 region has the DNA TGTGCCAGCACTCCGGGACAGAGCAATCAGCCCCAGCATTTT.